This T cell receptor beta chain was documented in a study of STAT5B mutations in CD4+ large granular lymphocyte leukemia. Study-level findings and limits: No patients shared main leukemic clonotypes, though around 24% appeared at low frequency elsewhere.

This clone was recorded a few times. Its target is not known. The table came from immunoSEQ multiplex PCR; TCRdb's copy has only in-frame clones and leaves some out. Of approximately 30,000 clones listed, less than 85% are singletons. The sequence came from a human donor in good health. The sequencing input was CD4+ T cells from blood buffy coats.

CDR3 nucleotides: TGCAGCCCTGTTCGGAACACTGAAGCTTTCTTT. Amino acids: CSPVRNTEAFF. The gene calls are TRBV29-1 and TRBJ1-1; D unclear. The germline CDR1 and CDR2 sequences are SQVTM and ANQGSEA. CDR3 length: 11 amino acids. V was shortened by 8 bases and J by 1 base, with 8 bases between the two germline ends.